This T cell receptor beta chain came from a study of CD8 T cells in Susac syndrome. General study points: By the study's own acknowledgment, its TCR sequencing and HLA analysis included relatively few individuals.

Blood CD8+ and CD4+ T cells underwent high-throughput TCR beta sequencing. The CD8+ and CD4+ T cells were isolated magnetically using a negative isolation approach, whereas the TEMRA cells were enriched by FACS. CDR3 length: 15 residues. V lost 1 base and J lost 3, with 12 bases in between. CDR1 is KGHSH, CDR2 LQKENI, per germline. To note about this clonotype: As yet, its antigen is unknown.

When the RNA was reverse transcribed, random hexamers were used with an input of roughly 0.45 to 1 ug. The amplification used immunoSEQ multiplex PCR on TCR beta CDR3; it spanned 54 Vbeta and 13 Jbeta. TCRdb passed the immunoSEQ multiplex PCR reads through MiXCR, listing each CDR3 protein once. The profile covers 180,000 or so distinct CDR3 sequences, with roughly 95% appearing a single time and 0.08% to 0.11% taken by the ten largest. The receptor was derived from a human donor in good health. The specimen was CD4+ T cells from PBMCs. The chain combines TRBV18 with TRBJ1-2, with D possibly being TRBD1 (5 bases). CDR3 sequence: CASSPLDDSHYGYTF. The CDR3 nucleotides are TGTGCCAGCTCACCACTCGATGACAGCCACTATGGCTACACCTTC.